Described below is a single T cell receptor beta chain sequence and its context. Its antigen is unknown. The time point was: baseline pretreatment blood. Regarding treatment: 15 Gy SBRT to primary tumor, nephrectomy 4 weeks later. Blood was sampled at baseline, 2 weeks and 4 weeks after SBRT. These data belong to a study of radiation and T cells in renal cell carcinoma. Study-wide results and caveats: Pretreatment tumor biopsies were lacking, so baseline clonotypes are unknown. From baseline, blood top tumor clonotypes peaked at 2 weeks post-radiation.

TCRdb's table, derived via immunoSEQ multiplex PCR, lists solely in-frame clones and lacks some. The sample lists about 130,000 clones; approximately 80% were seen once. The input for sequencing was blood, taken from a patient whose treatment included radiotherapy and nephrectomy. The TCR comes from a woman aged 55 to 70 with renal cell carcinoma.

For the CDR3, the DNA is TGCGCCAGCAGCCCCGGGGGGAGAGGGTCCTACGAGCAGTACTTC. It yields the protein CASSPGGRGSYEQYF. The chain carries TRBV4-1 and TRBJ2-7; 7 bases align to TRBD2. Germline values: CDR1 MGHRA, CDR2 YSYEKL. J lost 1 base, V lost 4 bases, and 7 bases had no gene match. This CDR3 has 15 amino acids.